This T cell receptor (beta chain) is from a study of CD8+ T cells in alopecia areata. CDR3 size: 15 residues. In germline, CDR1 is MNHEY, CDR2 SMNVEV (reference sequence). Germline trimming cut 8 bases from V and 2 bases from J; bases unmatched to any gene: 11. Following RNA extraction, reverse transcription yielded cDNA that acted as the sequencing template. Clones were sequenced by immunoSEQ multiplex PCR, and TCRdb holds only the in-frame ones, with some missing. The sample holds just over 30,000 clones, less than 65% seen once. The V call is TRBV27, the J call TRBJ2-7; TRBD2 matches at 8 bases. Sequenced input: NKG2D-high CD8+ T cells sorted from blood. This TCR was recovered from a human donor with alopecia areata. CDR3 sequence reads: CASSPSPGGPYEQYF. CDR3 nucleotide sequence: TGTGCCAGCTCGCCCAGTCCGGGAGGGCCCTACGAGCAGTACTTC.